The 28 T cell receptor beta chains in this list originate from one sample, sequenced in a study of T cells in Graves' hyperthyroidism and ophthalmopathy. Template material for amplifying TCR beta CDR3 regions consisted of RNA transcripts. TCR CDR3 underwent first-round RT-PCR with the HTBI primer set. Via MiXCR, TCRdb re-called the multiplex PCR reads, giving one row per CDR3 protein. The sample lists 30,000 to 35,000 distinct CDR3 sequences, 52% occurring once. Sequencing was performed on blood. The source of these receptors is a woman in her thirties or forties with Graves' ophthalmopathy.

This clonotype was recorded many times. This chain links TRBV5-5 with TRBJ1-5; 7 positions match TRBD1. The germline CDR1 and CDR2 sequences are SGHKS and YYEKEE (reference sequence). With 0 bases clipped from V and 6 bases from J, the junction kept 6 bases outside the gene matches. There are 15 residues in the CDR3. This CDR3 is CASSLEAGGVQPQHF. In DNA, the CDR3 is TGTGCCAGCAGCTTGGAGGCAGGGGGAGTTCAGCCCCAGCATTTT.

The rearrangement uses TRBV24-1 and TRBJ2-2; 7 nucleotides match TRBD2. The germline V gene encodes CDR1 KGHDR and CDR2 SFDVKD. This CDR3 region has 16 residues. After removal of 5 bases from V and 4 bases from J, the junction contained 9 bases not matched to a gene. The CDR3 region has the DNA TGTGCCACCAGTGGATTGGACCGGGGGGTCACCGGGGAGCTGTTTTTT. It translates to CATSGLDRGVTGELFF.

The chain carries TRBV19 and TRBJ1-2, with 9 bases that match TRBD1. Trimming cost V 3 bases and J 5 bases; bases outside gene matches: 4. The CDR3 consists of 14 residues. Germline lookup yields CDR1 LNHDA and CDR2 SQIVND (reference sequence). The CDR3 DNA reads as TGTGCCAGTAGTATCGGGACAGGGATTTATGGCTACACCTTC. Translated, it gives CASSIGTGIYGYTF.

This clonotype came up many times. This chain joins TRBV20-1 and TRBJ2-7, with 7 nucleotides matching TRBD1. The CDR3 runs 17 residues. Germline V lookup: CDR1 DFQATT, CDR2 SNEGSKA (reference sequence). J gave up 0 bases and V 5 bases, and 16 bases lay outside the gene matches. CDR3 loop: CSASDRDSAIPSYEQYF. In DNA form, the CDR3 reads TGCAGTGCTTCTGACCGGGACAGCGCAATACCCTCCTACGAGCAGTACTTC.

This clonotype appeared many times. The V call is TRBV5-5, the J call TRBJ2-7; 8 bases line up with TRBD1. V lost 5 bases to trimming and J lost 5 bases; unmatched junction nucleotides: 9. CDR1 and CDR2 (germline): SGHKS, YYEKEE (reference sequence). CDR3 length equals 14 residues. The chain's CDR3 is CASSYGQGINEQYF. The CDR3, as DNA: TGTGCCAGCAGTTATGGACAGGGAATCAACGAGCAGTACTTC. Full variable domain (remainder filled in from reference TRBV5-5 and TRBJ2-7): DAGVTQSPTHLIKTRGQQVTLRCSPISGHKSVSWYQQVLGQGPQFIFQYYEKEERGRGNFPDRFSARQFPNYSSELNVNALLLGDSALYLCASSYGQGINEQYFGPGTRLTVT.

On this clonotype: This could be a read error, since a much larger clone is one nucleotide away. CDR3 nucleotide sequence: TGTGCCAGCAGTGAAAACCCGGGAAGCTTCTACAATGAGCAGTTCTTC. Translated: CASSENPGSFYNEQFF. This chain links TRBV6-1 with TRBJ2-1, with D perhaps TRBD2 (5 bases). In germline, CDR1 is MNHNS, CDR2 SASEGT. This CDR3 is built from 16 residues. The V gene lost 2 bases and the J gene lost 3 bases, with 14 bases spanning the gap.

This clonotype occurred many times. The rearrangement joins TRBV4-2 to TRBJ2-3, with 8 bases matching TRBD1. Germline CDR1 LGHNA, CDR2 YNFKEQ. This CDR3 comprises 16 residues. Trimming cost V 7 bases and J 1 base; bases outside gene matches: 10. The DNA of the CDR3 is TGTGCCAGCAAGCGCCAGGGGGCCTCTGGCACAGATACGCAGTATTTT. It codes for CASKRQGASGTDTQYF.

The chain uses TRBV10-1 and TRBJ2-1; 7 bases match TRBD1. The CDR3 extends over 17 amino acids. V lost 0 bases and J lost 2; bases outside the gene matches: 7. CDR1 and CDR2 (germline): WNHNN, SYGVQD (reference sequence). CDR3 coding DNA: TGCGCCAGCAGTGAGTCGGGACAGCCGCTAACCTACAATGAGCAGTTCTTC. Translation gives CASSESGQPLTYNEQFF.

This clonotype was counted between two and nine times. The J gene is TRBJ2-2, the V gene TRBV4-1; tentative D call: TRBD2 (5 bases). CDR1 and CDR2 (germline): MGHRA, YSYEKL. The ends were cut back, 0 bases at V and 6 bases at J, with 11 bases in the middle. CDR3 length: 15 residues. The CDR3 loop is CASSQEGRRPGELFF. The CDR3 bases are TGCGCCAGCAGCCAAGAGGGTAGGAGGCCCGGGGAGCTGTTTTTT.

This clonotype was recorded at least ten times. J is TRBJ1-6 and V is TRBV6-1, with D uncertain. V lost 5 bases, J lost 6 bases, and 17 bases lay in between. CDR1 and CDR2 (germline): MNHNS, SASEGT. The CDR3 has 16 residues. CDR3 loop: CASSQRRFEINSPLHF. CDR3 coding DNA: TGTGCCAGCAGTCAGAGACGGTTTGAGATTAATTCACCCCTCCACTTT.

The genes are TRBV6-1 and TRBJ2-3, with 12 bases lining up with TRBD2. The ends lost 1 base at V and 4 bases at J; junction bases unmatched: 3. Germline values: CDR1 MNHNS, CDR2 SASEGT. The CDR3 sequence is 16 residues long. DNA for the CDR3: TGTGCCAGCAGTGAAGGGTCTAGCGGGGGGGCAGATACGCAGTATTTT. It codes for CASSEGSSGGADTQYF.

The chain uses TRBV2 and TRBJ2-5; D is ambiguous. Per germline, CDR1 SNHLY and CDR2 FYNNEI. V lost 5 bases and J 7 bases, leaving 14 bases between the germline ends. The CDR3 extends over 13 amino acids. CDR3 residues: CASSFQEVGTQYF. CDR3 DNA sequence: TGTGCCAGCAGTTTTCAGGAAGTAGGGACCCAGTACTTC. The full variable domain, in which reference TRBV2 and TRBJ2-5 provide the parts outside the CDR3, is EPEVTQTPSHQVTQMGQEVILRCVPISNHLYFYWYRQILGQKVEFLVSFYNNEISEKSEIFDDQFSVERPDGSNFTLKIRSTKLEDSAMYFCASSFQEVGTQYFGPGTRLLVL.

This clonotype was seen ten or more times. The genes are TRBV11-2 and TRBJ2-5; weak D call: TRBD1 (7 bases). Germline loops: CDR1 SGHAT, CDR2 FQNNGV. The CDR3 runs to 17 residues. The V end was cut by 5 bases, the J end by 1 base, with 20 bases between. CDR3 DNA sequence: TGTGCCAGCAGCCCTGGAGGGTTGGGGACAGCCCAAGAGACCCAGTACTTC. Translation: CASSPGGLGTAQETQYF. Full variable domain (rest looked up from reference TRBV11-2 and TRBJ2-5): EAGVAQSPRYKIIEKRQSVAFWCNPISGHATLYWYQQILGQGPKLLIQFQNNGVVDDSQLPKDRFSAERLKGVDSTLKIQPAKLEDSAVYLCASSPGGLGTAQETQYFGPGTRLLVL.

This clonotype appeared many times. The V call is TRBV5-1, the J call TRBJ1-5, with D possibly TRBD1 on 5 matching bases. CDR3 length: 14 residues. V lost 2 bases, J lost 5 bases, and 11 bases lay in between. The germline CDR1 and CDR2 sequences are SGHRS and YFSETQ. Here the CDR3 DNA reads TGCGCCAGCAGCTTCTTGGGGCCGGATCAGCCCCAGCATTTT. Protein: CASSFLGPDQPQHF.

V usage is TRBV6-1 and J usage is TRBJ2-5, with D possibly matching TRBD2 (6 bases). Germline V CDR1 and CDR2: MNHNS, SASEGT. CDR3 length equals 16 residues. The V gene lost 3 bases and the J gene lost 2 bases, with 16 bases spanning the gap. The CDR3 spells CASSEVGVAVQETQYF. In DNA form, the CDR3 reads TGTGCCAGCAGTGAGGTGGGAGTAGCGGTGCAAGAGACCCAGTACTTC.

Turning to this clonotype: The germline gene is not matched at one end of the junction; a read error may be the cause. The rearrangement joins TRBV10-2 to TRBJ2-4, with D tentatively TRBD2 (6 bases). This CDR3 region has 14 residues. The germline CDR1 and CDR2 sequences are WSHSY and SAAADI. CDR3 coding DNA: TGCGCCAGCAGCGAGGTGACTAGTCGGAACATTCGGTACTTC. This translates into CASSEVTSRNIRYF.

This clonotype was picked up many times. The chain links TRBV5-8 to TRBJ1-5, with TRBD1 identical over 8 bases. The V gene end was trimmed by 2 bases and the J gene end by 7 bases; junction bases not matched to a gene: 5. CDR3 size: 14 residues. Germline lookup yields CDR1 SGHTS and CDR2 YDEGEE. The DNA for the CDR3 is TGTGCCAGCAGCTTAATCACAGGGGGGCAGCCCCAGCATTTT. It encodes CASSLITGGQPQHF.

This clonotype was picked up one time. The chain couples TRBV7-2 to TRBJ1-3; D call uncertain. Germline V gene data show CDR1 as SGHTA and CDR2 as FQGNSA. This CDR3 is built from 14 residues. V shed 0 bases and J shed 1 base, with 4 bases lying between them. The CDR3 region is CASSLADSGNTIYF. The CDR3 nucleotides read TGTGCCAGCAGCTTAGCGGATTCTGGAAACACCATATATTTT.

The chain has TRBV29-1 and TRBJ2-7, with TRBD1 identical over 9 bases. The germline gives CDR1 SQVTM, CDR2 ANQGSEA. V shed 7 bases and J 6 bases; nucleotides not matched to a gene: 13. The CDR3 totals 14 residues. As DNA, the CDR3 is TGCAGCGCTGCCTCCGGGACAGGGTCTGGCGAGCAGTACTTC. Its translation is CSAASGTGSGEQYF.

As for this clonotype: This may come from a read error, since a much larger clone is one base off. J is TRBJ2-7 and V is TRBV2; 13 positions agree with TRBD2. J gave up 7 bases and V 5 bases, and 8 bases lay outside the gene matches. This CDR3 has 15 residues. Germline V gene sequence: CDR1 SNHLY, CDR2 FYNNEI. DNA of the CDR3: TGTGCCAGCAGTCCCGGGACTAGCGGGATTAATGAGCAGTACTTC. It yields the protein CASSPGTSGINEQYF.

About this clonotype: A junction end diverges from the germline sequence, so it may reflect a read error. V and J are TRBV20-1 and TRBJ2-5; possibly TRBD1 or TRBD2 for D (5 bases each). Germline V CDR1 and CDR2: DFQATT, SNEGSKA (reference sequence). The CDR3 is made up of 14 amino acids. In nucleotides, the CDR3 is TGCAGCGCTGGTCACGGGGCCAACCAAGAGGCCCAGTACTTC. This gives the protein CSAGHGANQEAQYF.

This clonotype showed up many times. J is TRBJ2-7 and V is TRBV7-2; D might be TRBD1 (7 bases). Germline CDR1 is SGHTA and CDR2 is FQGNSA. The CDR3 contains 16 residues. V lost 1 base and J lost 1, with 14 bases in between. CDR3 protein: CASSLDATGRSYEQYF. Here the CDR3 DNA reads TGTGCCAGCAGCTTAGACGCGACAGGGAGGTCCTACGAGCAGTACTTC.

This clonotype has ten or more counts. The chain links TRBV5-1 to TRBJ2-1; 9 positions agree with TRBD1. V was pared by 0 bases and J by 4 bases, with 14 bases of the junction left unmatched. In germline, CDR1 is SGHRS, CDR2 YFSETQ. This CDR3 contains 19 residues. CDR3 amino acids: CASSLGDYRGTGIYNEQFF. In nucleotides, the CDR3 is TGCGCCAGCAGCTTGGGGGATTATCGAGGGACAGGGATTTACAATGAGCAGTTCTTC.

The V gene is TRBV2, the J gene TRBJ1-1; D remains ambiguous. Germline values: CDR1 SNHLY, CDR2 FYNNEI. The CDR3 loop spans 14 amino acids. The ends were cut back, 3 bases at V and 0 bases at J, with 8 bases in the middle. The CDR3 DNA reads TGTGCCAGCAGTGAGCAAGGGCTGAACACTGAAGCTTTCTTT. Protein: CASSEQGLNTEAFF.

On this clonotype: At one end, the junction sequence differs from germline, possibly due to a read error. The chain couples TRBV9 to TRBJ2-1, with 7 positions matching TRBD1. From germline, CDR1 is SGDLS and CDR2 YYNGEE. The CDR3 has 12 residues. The CDR3 loop is CAGSAGRGEQFF. The CDR3 DNA is TGTGCCGGCAGCGCAGGCAGGGGGGAGCAGTTCTTC.

This clonotype is medium-sized (0.01 to 0.1%) by share. This chain uses TRBV19 with TRBJ2-7; 10 positions match TRBD2. With V trimmed by 3 bases and J by 5 bases, 7 bases remained unmatched. The CDR3 has 15 amino acids. CDR1 and CDR2 from the germline V gene are LNHDA and SQIVND (reference sequence). The CDR3 loop reads CASSISASGSNEQYF. CDR3 nucleotide sequence: TGTGCCAGTAGTATCTCGGCTAGCGGGAGCAACGAGCAGTACTTC.

This clonotype came up once. This chain connects TRBV20-1 to TRBJ2-5; a weak D match, TRBD2 (6 bases). Trimming cost V 3 bases and J 5 bases, with 16 bases left between them. Germline V gene data show CDR1 as DFQATT and CDR2 as SNEGSKA (reference sequence). CDR3 length: 14 amino acids. This CDR3 is CSARWGCGIETQYF. The CDR3 DNA is TGCAGTGCTAGGTGGGGTTGCGGGATTGAGACCCAGTACTTC.

Ten or more counts support this clonotype. The gene calls are TRBV9 and TRBJ1-2; no clear D gene. V shed 0 bases and J shed 7 bases, with 16 bases lying between them. There are 15 residues in the CDR3. Germline V gene data show CDR1 as SGDLS and CDR2 as YYNGEE. The CDR3 is CASSVVENSRGGYTF. CDR3 coding DNA: TGTGCCAGCAGCGTAGTTGAAAACAGCCGCGGTGGCTACACCTTC.